Presented here are 20 T cell receptor beta chains from one specimen sequenced in a study of T cell responses to AZD1222 COVID-19 vaccine. Profiling relied on immunoSEQ multiplex PCR, and the TCRdb table lists in-frame clones only, not all of them. The sample consists of more than 110,000 clones, less than 95% of them appearing once. The material sequenced was peripheral blood, taken on day 0 of AZD1222 vaccination. The receptor source for this set is an adult in good health.

The chain employs TRBV5-6 and TRBJ2-3, with TRBD2 identical over 7 bases. With V trimmed by 1 base and J by 2 bases, 7 bases remained unmatched. The CDR3 runs to 16 residues. Germline V gene data show CDR1 as SGHDT and CDR2 as YYEEEE. The CDR3 nucleotides read TGTGCCAGCAGCTTGACCCCTAGCGGTTACACAGATACGCAGTATTTT. This translates into CASSLTPSGYTDTQYF. The full variable domain, its missing parts supplied by reference TRBV5-6 and TRBJ2-3, is DAGVTQSPTHLIKTRGQQVTLRCSPKSGHDTVSWYQQALGQGPQFIFQYYEEEERQRGNFPDRFSGHQFPNYSSELNVNALLLGDSALYLCASSLTPSGYTDTQYFGPGTRLTVL.

This chain joins TRBV9 and TRBJ1-1; D is ambiguous. Germline V CDR1 and CDR2: SGDLS, YYNGEE. The CDR3 totals 14 residues. Trimming cost V 0 bases and J 3 bases, with 9 bases left between them. CDR3 region: CASSVDDRHTEAFF. DNA of the CDR3: TGTGCCAGCAGCGTAGACGATAGGCACACTGAAGCTTTCTTT.

The rearrangement links TRBV12-3 or TRBV12-4 to TRBJ1-1; perhaps TRBD1 as D (5 bases). This CDR3 spans 13 amino acids. Trimming cost V 7 bases and J 0 bases, with 9 bases left between them. The CDR3 reads CASTGIMNTEAFF. The DNA for the CDR3 is TGTGCCAGCACAGGGATAATGAACACTGAAGCTTTCTTT.

The rearrangement uses TRBV5-1 and TRBJ2-1; D unresolved. In germline, CDR1 is SGHRS, CDR2 YFSETQ. The CDR3 length is 13 residues. V lost 4 bases, J lost 4 bases, and 9 bases lay in between. CDR3: CASSARLYNEQFF. CDR3 nucleotide sequence: TGCGCCAGCAGCGCGAGACTGTACAATGAGCAGTTCTTC.

The genes are TRBV6-2 or TRBV6-3 and TRBJ2-2; D unresolved. Trimming left V 4 bases short and J 3 bases short, with 3 bases between. CDR3 length equals 12 residues. Germline V gene sequence: CDR1 MNHEY, CDR2 SVGEGT. The CDR3 DNA reads as TGTGCCAGCAGTTGGGACACCGGGGAGCTGTTTTTT. Amino acid sequence: CASSWDTGELFF.

The chain employs TRBV28 and TRBJ1-5; TRBD1 aligns across 8 bases. Germline V CDR1 and CDR2: MDHEN, SYDVKM. The CDR3 consists of 17 residues. The trim removed 2 bases at V and 1 base at J, leaving 7 bases unmatched. The chain's CDR3 is CASSLVRDRLSNQPQHF. DNA for the CDR3: TGTGCCAGCAGTTTAGTAAGGGACAGGCTAAGCAATCAGCCCCAGCATTTT.

J is TRBJ2-1 and V is TRBV19; D gene unclear. Looked up from germline, CDR1 is LNHDA and CDR2 is SQIVND (reference sequence). Deletions cut 2 bases from V and 4 bases from J, with 6 bases between. CDR3 length: 13 residues. The CDR3 reads CASSIPGYNEQFF. DNA of the CDR3: TGTGCCAGTAGTATACCCGGGTACAATGAGCAGTTCTTC. Complete variable domain (other parts from reference TRBV19 and TRBJ2-1): DGGITQSPKYLFRKEGQNVTLSCEQNLNHDAMYWYRQDPGQGLRLIYYSQIVNDFQKGDIAEGYSVSREKKESFPLTVTSAQKNPTAFYLCASSIPGYNEQFFGPGTRLTVL.

Note on this clone: The conserved phenylalanine or tryptophan is not found at the CDR3 terminus, so this likely reflects a read error. No DNA is shown, since the ends of the CDR3 on it are uncertain; the CDR3 is the one TCRdb lists. CDR3 in amino acids: CASRQGGVGPI. This chain uses TRBV6-5 with TRBJ1-1; the table's D gene call, TRBD1, was not cross checked with the DNA. CDR1 MNHEY and CDR2 SVGAGI come from the germline V gene. The CDR3 is 11 amino acids long, termini counted.

This clone has a single count. The chain links TRBV7-9 to TRBJ1-4, with D perhaps TRBD1 (5 bases). V was pared by 2 bases and J by 2 bases, with 15 bases between. Looked up from germline, CDR1 is SEHNR and CDR2 is FQNEAQ (reference sequence). CDR3 length: 17 amino acids. CDR3 protein: CASSLRQGLLTNEKLFF. In nucleotides, the CDR3 is TGTGCCAGCAGCTTAAGGCAGGGTCTGTTGACTAATGAAAAACTGTTTTTT. Combining the CDR3 with reference TRBV7-9 and TRBJ1-4 gives the whole variable domain DTGVSQNPRHKITKRGQNVTFRCDPISEHNRLYWYRQTLGQGPEFLTYFQNEAQLEKSRLLSDRFSAERPKGSFSTLEIQRTEQGDSAMYLCASSLRQGLLTNEKLFFGSGTQLSVL.

The chain recombines TRBV7-2 with TRBJ1-2, with unresolved D. CDR3 length: 13 amino acids. The V and J ends lost 2 bases and 7 bases respectively, with 11 bases between them. CDR1 SGHTA and CDR2 FQGNSA come from the germline V gene. The CDR3 reads CASSLRQYGGYTF. The CDR3 coding sequence is TGTGCCAGCAGCTTAAGACAATACGGTGGCTACACCTTC.

The chain links TRBV25-1 to TRBJ1-1; D is ambiguous. CDR1 and CDR2 (germline): MGHDK, SYGVNS. Between the trimmed V and J ends, which lost 2 bases and 8 bases, there was a span of 12 bases. CDR3 size: 13 residues. The CDR3 here is CASSEPPRAEAFF. The CDR3 DNA reads TGTGCCAGCAGTGAACCCCCGCGGGCCGAAGCTTTCTTT. Full variable domain (remainder filled in from reference TRBV25-1 and TRBJ1-1): EADIYQTPRYLVIGTGKKITLECSQTMGHDKMYWYQQDPGMELHLIHYSYGVNSTEKGDLSSESTVSRIRTEHFPLTLESARPSHTSQYLCASSEPPRAEAFFGQGTRLTVV.

This clone appeared a few times. The chain couples TRBV9 to TRBJ2-7, with D uncertain. Germline CDR1 is SGDLS and CDR2 is YYNGEE. V was trimmed by 1 base and J by 5 bases, leaving 16 bases between them. This CDR3 has 15 residues. CDR3: CASSVLGDREHEQYF. In nucleotides, the CDR3 is TGTGCCAGCAGCGTACTGGGTGACCGAGAACACGAGCAGTACTTC. Complete variable domain (other parts from reference TRBV9 and TRBJ2-7): DSGVTQTPKHLITATGQRVTLRCSPRSGDLSVYWYQQSLDQGLQFLIQYYNGEERAKGNILERFSAQQFPDLHSELNLSSLELGDSALYFCASSVLGDREHEQYFGPGTRLTVT.

The CDR3 is CASSEGRSSYEQYF. DNA for the CDR3: TGTGCCAGTAGTGAGGGACGGAGCTCCTACGAGCAGTACTTC. This chain links TRBV19 with TRBJ2-7; either TRBD1 or TRBD2 may supply D (5 bases each). Germline-derived CDR1 and CDR2 are LNHDA and SQIVND (reference sequence). V was pared by 5 bases and J by 0 bases, with 11 bases between. This CDR3 is built from 14 residues.

The genes are TRBV14 and TRBJ2-5; the match to TRBD2 covers 10 bases. Looked up from germline, CDR1 is SGHDN and CDR2 is FVKESK. The CDR3 is 19 amino acids. V lost 1 base to trimming and J lost 6 bases; unmatched junction nucleotides: 17. In nucleotides, the CDR3 is TGTGCCAGCAGCCAAGTGTTGGAAGAAGCGGGGGGGCCGGGAAAGACCCAGTACTTC. This translates into CASSQVLEEAGGPGKTQYF.

The rearrangement uses TRBV5-6 and TRBJ1-1; D not resolved. Between the trimmed V and J ends, which lost 4 bases and 5 bases, there was a span of 12 bases. The CDR3 contains 13 residues. The germline CDR1 and CDR2 sequences are SGHDT and YYEEEE. In nucleotides, the CDR3 is TGTGCCAGCAGCGGCGCAAGTGGGACTGAAGCTTTCTTT. It translates to CASSGASGTEAFF.

CDR3 coding DNA: TGTGCCAGCAGCCGGGACCGAAGCTTTATAGACACCATATATTTT. This encodes CASSRDRSFIDTIYF. The V and J genes are TRBV7-9 and TRBJ1-3, with D possibly being TRBD1 (5 bases). This CDR3 has 15 residues. The germline gives CDR1 SEHNR, CDR2 FQNEAQ (reference sequence). V was cut by 5 bases and J by 8 bases, with 19 bases left in between. Drawing the rest from reference TRBV7-9 and TRBJ1-3, the complete variable domain is DTGVSQNPRHKITKRGQNVTFRCDPISEHNRLYWYRQTLGQGPEFLTYFQNEAQLEKSRLLSDRFSAERPKGSFSTLEIQRTEQGDSAMYLCASSRDRSFIDTIYFGEGSWLTVV.

This clone appeared a single time. This chain joins TRBV15 and TRBJ1-6; possibly TRBD1 for D (5 bases). Germline CDR1 and CDR2: LNHNV and YYDKDF (reference sequence). V lost 8 bases and J 18 bases, leaving 26 bases between the germline ends. This CDR3 is 14 amino acids long. The DNA of the CDR3 is TGTGCCACCTCAATCCGTGGGACCGCTCTTCCGGGCCACTTT. Residues: CATSIRGTALPGHF.

The chain is built from TRBV5-4 and TRBJ2-3; D not certain. Germline lookup yields CDR1 SGHNT and CDR2 YYREEE (reference sequence). The CDR3 runs 16 residues. V lost 4 bases and J lost 0, with 15 bases in between. This CDR3 is CASSLRLAESTDTQYF. The CDR3 DNA is TGTGCCAGCAGCCTCCGATTGGCGGAAAGCACAGATACGCAGTATTTT.

J is TRBJ2-3 and V is TRBV10-3; D not resolved. Deletions cut 2 bases from V and 4 bases from J, with 10 bases between. The CDR3 runs 14 residues. Germline CDR1 ENHRY, CDR2 SYGVKD. In DNA, the CDR3 is TGTGCCATCAGTGAGGCACCTTCGGCAGATACGCAGTATTTT. Amino acid sequence: CAISEAPSADTQYF.

This chain joins TRBV9 and TRBJ1-2; no clear D. Looked up from germline, CDR1 is SGDLS and CDR2 is YYNGEE. Between the trimmed V and J ends, which lost 0 bases and 1 base, there was a span of 7 bases. The CDR3 sequence is 14 residues long. The CDR3 protein is CASSVAGFNYGYTF. The CDR3 DNA reads as TGTGCCAGCAGCGTAGCTGGCTTTAACTATGGCTACACCTTC.